Reported below is one T cell receptor beta chain. Its target is not known. This sample is part of a study of T cell responses to AZD1222 COVID-19 vaccine. In the study overall: Second doses at about 4 or about 12 weeks were pooled.

Findings and limits, study-wide: Without day 14 samples, only post-peak T cell repertoires were studied.

TCRdb keeps only in-frame clones here, not all; method: immunoSEQ multiplex PCR. The sample has about 130,000 clones, approximately 86% seen once; the top ten hold roughly 1.5%. This TCR was sampled from an adult in good health. The material was peripheral blood, obtained on day 0 of AZD1222 vaccination.

CDR3 protein: CASTLGRGGLDTQYF. DNA of the CDR3: TGCGCCAGCACTCTTGGGCGGGGGGGCCTAGATACGCAGTATTTT. The V gene is TRBV5-1, the J gene TRBJ2-3; TRBD2 aligns across 9 bases. This CDR3 has 15 residues. Trimming cost V 6 bases and J 5 bases; bases outside gene matches: 10. In germline, CDR1 is SGHRS, CDR2 YFSETQ.